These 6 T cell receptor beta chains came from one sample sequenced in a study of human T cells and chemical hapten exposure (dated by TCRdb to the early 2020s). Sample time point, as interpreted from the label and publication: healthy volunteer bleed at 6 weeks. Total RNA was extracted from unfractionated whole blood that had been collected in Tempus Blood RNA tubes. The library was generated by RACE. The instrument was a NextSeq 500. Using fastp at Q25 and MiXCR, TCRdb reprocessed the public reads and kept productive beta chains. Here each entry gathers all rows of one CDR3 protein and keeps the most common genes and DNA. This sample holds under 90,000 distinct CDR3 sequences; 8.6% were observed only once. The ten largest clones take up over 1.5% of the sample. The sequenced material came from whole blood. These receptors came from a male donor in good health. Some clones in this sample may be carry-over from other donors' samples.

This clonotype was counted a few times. The CDR3 spells CASSLGRGTSDYGYTF. The CDR3 region has the DNA TGTGCCAGCAGTCTAGGCCGAGGGACGAGCGACTATGGCTACACCTTC. The V call is TRBV6-2 or TRBV6-3, the J call TRBJ1-2, with D maybe TRBD1 (5 bases). There are 16 residues in the CDR3. Between the trimmed V and J ends, which lost 5 bases and 3 bases, there was a span of 19 bases. In germline, CDR1 is MNHEY, CDR2 SVGEGT.

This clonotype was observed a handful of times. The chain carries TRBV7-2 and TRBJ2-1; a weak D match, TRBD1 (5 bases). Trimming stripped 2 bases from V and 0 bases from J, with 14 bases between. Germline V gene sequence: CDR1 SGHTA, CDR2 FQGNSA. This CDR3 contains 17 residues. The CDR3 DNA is TGTGCCAGCAGCTTATCGCCTCGGACAACCTCCTACAATGAGCAGTTCTTC. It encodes CASSLSPRTTSYNEQFF.

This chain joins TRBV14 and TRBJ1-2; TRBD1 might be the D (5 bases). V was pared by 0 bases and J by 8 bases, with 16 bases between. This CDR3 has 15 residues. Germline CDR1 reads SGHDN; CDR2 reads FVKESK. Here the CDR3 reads CASSQDSRGVEGYTF. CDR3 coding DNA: TGTGCCAGCAGCCAAGACAGCCGAGGGGTAGAAGGCTACACCTTC.

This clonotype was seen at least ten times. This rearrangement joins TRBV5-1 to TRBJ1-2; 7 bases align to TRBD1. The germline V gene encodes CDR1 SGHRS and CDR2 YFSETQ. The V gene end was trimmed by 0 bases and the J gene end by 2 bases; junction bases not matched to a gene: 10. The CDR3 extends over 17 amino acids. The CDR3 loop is CASSLAVRDRENYGYTF. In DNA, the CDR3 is TGCGCCAGCAGCTTGGCCGTCCGGGACAGAGAGAACTATGGCTACACCTTC.

This CDR3 reads CSGLLGESSGNTIYF. The CDR3, as DNA: TGCAGCGGATTGTTAGGAGAAAGCTCTGGAAACACCATATATTTT. The chain recombines TRBV29-1 with TRBJ1-3, with D hard to call. CDR1 is SQVTM and CDR2 is ANQGSEA in the germline V gene. Trimming took off 7 bases at V and 0 bases at J, with 16 bases between the two ends. This CDR3 is 15 amino acids long. Using reference TRBV29-1 and TRBJ1-3 for the parts outside the CDR3, the full variable domain is SAVISQKPSRDICQRGTSLTIQCQVDSQVTMMFWYRQQPGQSLTLIATANQGSEATYESGFVIDKFPISRPNLTFSTLTVSNMSPEDSSIYLCSGLLGESSGNTIYFGEGSWLTVV.

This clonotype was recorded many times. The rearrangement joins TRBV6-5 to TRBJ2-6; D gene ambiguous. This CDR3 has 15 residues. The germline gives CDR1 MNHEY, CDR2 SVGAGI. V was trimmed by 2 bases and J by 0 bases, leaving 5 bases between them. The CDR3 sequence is CASSYVGSGANVLTF. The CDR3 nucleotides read TGTGCCAGCAGTTACGTAGGCTCTGGGGCCAACGTCCTGACTTTC.